The 11 T cell receptor beta chains in this list originate from one sample, sequenced in a study of cytomegalovirus exposure and HLA in healthy donors. The PCR was carried out with 60 Vbeta primers and 13 Jbeta primers. Profiling relied on immunoSEQ multiplex PCR, and the TCRdb table lists in-frame clones only, not all of them. The top ten hold 2.5% to 3% of the sample, which has roughly 100,000 clones, around four fifths seen once. The sequencing input was PBMCs. Receptor source: a man between 35 and 55 years old in good health and CMV-seronegative.

The rearrangement uses TRBV11-2 and TRBJ1-1; tentative D call: TRBD1 (6 bases). CDR3 length: 16 amino acids. V was clipped by 4 bases and J by 1 base, with 16 bases between them. Looked up from germline, CDR1 is SGHAT and CDR2 is FQNNGV. CDR3 residues: CASSSFPGQTNTEAFF. In nucleotides, the CDR3 is TGTGCCAGCAGCTCATTCCCGGGACAAACGAACACTGAAGCTTTCTTT.

V is TRBV12-5 and J is TRBJ1-1, with 9 bases matching TRBD1. Germline loops: CDR1 LGHNT, CDR2 FRNRAP. V was pared by 4 bases and J by 1 base, with 1 base of the junction left unmatched. The CDR3 has 14 residues. This CDR3 is CASGSGQGNTEAFF. CDR3 bases: TGTGCTAGTGGTTCGGGACAGGGGAACACTGAAGCTTTCTTT.

V and J are TRBV5-1 and TRBJ2-2; 10 nucleotides match TRBD1. CDR1 is SGHRS, CDR2 YFSETQ, per germline. The ends lost 2 bases at V and 3 bases at J; junction bases unmatched: 7. The CDR3 covers 17 residues. The CDR3 nucleotides are TGCGCCAGCAGCTTACGGTCCGGGACAGGGGACACCGGGGAGCTGTTTTTT. It is translated as CASSLRSGTGDTGELFF.

The chain has TRBV7-9 and TRBJ2-7; TRBD2 might be the D (7 bases). The V gene's germline CDR1 is SEHNR and CDR2 FQNEAQ (reference sequence). This CDR3 region has 13 residues. The V end was cut by 4 bases, the J end by 7 bases, with 14 bases between. The CDR3 DNA reads as TGTGCCAGCAGCTCTGGGGGGGGGCGGGAGCAGTACTTC. Amino acid sequence: CASSSGGGREQYF.

V gene TRBV2 combines with J gene TRBJ2-3, with D maybe TRBD2 (5 bases). Germline V CDR1 and CDR2: SNHLY, FYNNEI. V gave up 6 bases and J gave up 3 bases, with 16 bases separating them. CDR3 length: 15 amino acids. DNA for the CDR3: TGTGCCAGCAGGGCCGGGATTAGCTCTACAGATACGCAGTATTTT. This gives the protein CASRAGISSTDTQYF.

The genes are TRBV6-5 and TRBJ1-2; 7 bases align to TRBD1. The ends lost 5 bases at V and 4 bases at J; junction bases unmatched: 10. Germline CDR1 reads MNHEY; CDR2 reads SVGAGI. The CDR3 totals 15 residues. The CDR3 region is CASSPIPGQSYGYTF. The DNA for the CDR3 is TGTGCCAGCAGTCCGATTCCGGGACAGTCCTATGGCTACACCTTC.

The V call is TRBV11-2, the J call TRBJ2-2, with TRBD2 matching 7 bases. Germline assignment: CDR1 SGHAT and CDR2 FQNNGV. V shed 5 bases, J shed 5 bases, and the junction held 11 bases outside the gene matches. CDR3 length: 16 residues. DNA for the CDR3: TGTGCCAGCAGCCAGCGGGACGGGAGGAGGACCGGGGAGCTGTTTTTT. Its protein product is CASSQRDGRRTGELFF.

This chain joins TRBV19 and TRBJ1-2; possible D gene TRBD1, 6 bases. V gave up 4 bases and J gave up 4 bases, with 10 bases separating them. In germline, CDR1 is LNHDA, CDR2 SQIVND (reference sequence). CDR3 length: 13 residues. The CDR3 region is CASSTQGSYGYTF. The DNA for the CDR3 is TGTGCCAGTAGTACGCAGGGGAGCTATGGCTACACCTTC.

This chain joins TRBV11-2 and TRBJ2-7; D is possibly TRBD2 (5 bases). Germline V gene data show CDR1 as SGHAT and CDR2 as FQNNGV. The CDR3 has 15 amino acids. Trimming left V 4 bases short and J 9 bases short, with 22 bases between. The CDR3 region is CASSSHPAGNGGQYF. CDR3 coding DNA: TGTGCCAGCAGCTCCCACCCGGCCGGGAATGGCGGGCAGTACTTC.

The chain links TRBV10-3 to TRBJ1-5; TRBD1 matches at 7 bases. The CDR3 contains 13 residues. The V segment lost 6 bases and the J segment 4 bases; nucleotides outside the gene matches: 3. In germline, CDR1 is ENHRY, CDR2 SYGVKD. CDR3 residues: CAISGTVNQPQHF. The CDR3 DNA is TGTGCCATCAGCGGGACAGTAAATCAGCCCCAGCATTTT.

The chain uses TRBV5-1 and TRBJ1-1; D perhaps matches TRBD1 (5 bases). V was pared by 2 bases and J by 2 bases, with 13 bases between. Germline V gives CDR1 SGHRS, CDR2 YFSETQ. This CDR3 is 15 amino acids long. The CDR3 protein is CASSLYTGDNTEAFF. DNA for the CDR3: TGCGCCAGCAGCTTATATACAGGTGATAACACTGAAGCTTTCTTT. Drawing the rest from reference TRBV5-1 and TRBJ1-1, the complete variable domain is KAGVTQTPRYLIKTRGQQVTLSCSPISGHRSVSWYQQTPGQGLQFLFEYFSETQRNKGNFPGRFSGRQFSNSRSEMNVSTLELGDSALYLCASSLYTGDNTEAFFGQGTRLTVV.